The TCR beta chain described here comes from a study of cytomegalovirus exposure and HLA in healthy donors. Study at large: The 550 to 800 first-cohort repertoires and the 95 to 150 validation repertoires shared the same platform, a later analysis reported. Study-wide results and caveats: With high specificity and sensitivity, the classifier reportedly diagnosed cytomegalovirus status.

From germline, CDR1 is SGHTA and CDR2 FQGNSA. The CDR3 runs to 16 residues. V lost 5 bases and J 5 bases, leaving 20 bases between the germline ends. Concerning this clone itself: The antigen is unknown.

Here immunoSEQ multiplex PCR was the method, and the copy in TCRdb shows in-frame clones only, minus some. Of roughly 250,000 clones in the sample, around 91% were seen once. The source of this sequence is a woman between 18 and 29 years old in good health and CMV-seronegative. The J gene is TRBJ2-3, the V gene TRBV7-2, with D maybe TRBD2 (5 bases). The sequenced sample consisted of PBMCs. CDR3: CASSLSWGGEGDTQYF. The CDR3, as DNA: TGTGCCAGCAGCCTCTCGTGGGGTGGAGAGGGAGATACGCAGTATTTT. The complete variable domain, with remaining parts taken from reference TRBV7-2 and TRBJ2-3, reads GAGVSQSPSNKVTEKGKDVELRCDPISGHTALYWYRQSLGQGLEFLIYFQGNSAPDKSGLPSDRFSAERTGGSVSTLTIQRTQQEDSAVYLCASSLSWGGEGDTQYFGPGTRLTVL.